This T cell receptor (beta chain) was captured by sequencing in a study of T cell changes during pregnancy in multiple sclerosis (dated by TCRdb to the late 2010s). With regard to the full study: The study looked at changes in the T cell repertoire across pregnancy in women with multiple sclerosis.

Library creation used the immunoSEQ multiplex PCR assay. TCRdb limited this immuneACCESS table to in-frame rearrangements with V and J called. A share of clones is missing; checked studies link under half to unresolved V genes, and the rest is unexplained. This sample gives some 93,000 clones in total; around 91% of them show up just once. Under 2% of the sample is in the top ten clones. V and J are trimmed by 3 bases and 3 bases, and the gene matches miss 8 bases of the junction. From the germline V gene, CDR1 is SGHAT and CDR2 is FQNNGV. CDR3 length: 16 amino acids, cysteine to phenylalanine. Only the CDR3 portion is preserved as DNA: 48 bases, with reading frame beginning at the first base. As regards this clone: Its specific antigen is unknown. The input lacks base qualities; no much larger clone sits a single base away.

The chain links TRBV11-2 with TRBJ2-3, and 8 bases in between align with TRBD1. The sequence came from a female donor in good health, enrolled as a control in a pregnancy study. The sequencing here drew on peripheral blood, taken after pregnancy. CDR3 protein: CASSLGWTGRTDTQYF. The nucleotides read TGTGCCAGCAGCTTGGGTTGGACAGGGAGGACAGATACGCAGTATTTT. The full variable domain, with segments outside the CDR3 supplied by the reference TRBV11-2 and TRBJ2-3 proteins, appears as EAGVAQSPRYKIIEKRQSVAFWCNPISGHATLYWYQQILGQGPKLLIQFQNNGVVDDSQLPKDRFSAERLKGVDSTLKIQPAKLEDSAVYLCASSLGWTGRTDTQYFGPGTRLTVL.